A selection of T cell receptor beta chains follows, all from one sample in a study of cytomegalovirus exposure and HLA in healthy donors. Sequenced by immunoSEQ multiplex PCR; TCRdb stores in-frame clones only, minus some. The sample gives about 160,000 clones, around 80% of which show up once; roughly 7.5% is in the top ten. Sequenced sample: PBMCs. The receptor source for this set is a woman aged 25 to 45 in good health and CMV-seropositive. CDR3s include the opening cysteine and the closing phenylalanine or tryptophan. Fields, in order: D gene, J gene, V gene, clone size, CDR3 DNA, CDR3 protein. D genes are given only for firm matches. Expanded clones are given a class, and other clones once, few, many or no size at all.

- | TRBJ1-1 | TRBV5-6 | - | TGTGCCAGCAGCTTGGCCCCATCGAGGAACACTGAAGCTTTCTTT | CASSLAPSRNTEAFF
TRBD2 | TRBJ2-3 | TRBV30 | - | TGTGCTGTGGCGCTAGCGGGGGCCACAGATACGCAGTATTTT | CAVALAGATDTQYF
TRBD1 | TRBJ2-1 | TRBV7-2 | - | TGTGCCAGCAGCTCCCCAGGGGGTTTGGCCTACAATGAGCAGTTCTTC | CASSSPGGLAYNEQFF
TRBD1 | TRBJ1-6 | TRBV28 | - | TGTGCCAGCAGTTTCCCCACAGGGGCTTCTCCACCCCTCCACTTT | CASSFPTGASPPLHF
- | TRBJ1-6 | TRBV7-8 | - | TGTGCCAGCAGCTTAGTGGGCAGCTTAAATTCACCCCTCCACTTT | CASSLVGSLNSPLHF
TRBD1 | TRBJ2-1 | TRBV7-3 | few | TGTGCCAGCAACTCCGGGACAGGGGCCTACAATGAGCAGTTCTTC | CASNSGTGAYNEQFF
TRBD1 | TRBJ2-3 | TRBV7-3 | - | TGTGCCAGCAGTCTCCAGGGACAGGATACGCAGTATTTT | CASSLQGQDTQYF
- | TRBJ1-1 | TRBV20-1 | - | TGCAGCCCCTTCGGTGAAGCTTTCTTT | CSPFGEAFF
- | TRBJ1-1 | TRBV27 | - | TGTGCCAGCAGTTTATCCCCACAGGCGAACACTGAAGCTTTCTTT | CASSLSPQANTEAFF
- | TRBJ1-5 | TRBV11-2 | - | TGTGCCAGCAGCTTCGGACAGACAAATCAGCCCCAGCATTTT | CASSFGQTNQPQHF
- | TRBJ2-7 | TRBV11-1 | - | TGTGCCAGCAGTCTGGTATACGAGTCCTACGAGCAGTACTTC | CASSLVYESYEQYF
TRBD1 | TRBJ2-7 | TRBV28 | - | TGTGCCAGCAGGATTACCGGGACAGATCCCCGGGAGCAGTACTTC | CASRITGTDPREQYF
TRBD2 | TRBJ2-3 | TRBV10-2 | few | TGCGCCAGCAGTGTCGTAGCGGGGGACACAGATACGCAGTATTTT | CASSVVAGDTDTQYF
- | TRBJ2-7 | TRBV6-4 | once | TGTGCCAGCAGTGTGCAGGGGGGCTACGAGCAGTACTTC | CASSVQGGYEQYF
- | TRBJ2-7 | TRBV5-1 | - | TGCGCCAGCAGCACGGACAACTCCTACGAGCAGTACTTC | CASSTDNSYEQYF
- | TRBJ1-2 | TRBV7-8 | - | TGTGCCAGCAGCTTAGTAGGAGTATTCGGAAGGGGCTACACCTTC | CASSLVGVFGRGYTF
- | TRBJ2-3 | TRBV5-6 | - | TGTGCCAGCAGCTTAAATCGGGATACGCAGTATTTT | CASSLNRDTQYF
TRBD2 | TRBJ2-3 | TRBV7-8 | - | TGTGCCAGCAGCTTAGTCGGACTAGCGGGGGGGAGGCCAGATACGCAGTATTTT | CASSLVGLAGGRPDTQYF
- | TRBJ2-3 | TRBV19 | - | TGTGCCAGTAGTCACAGGGAAAATACGCAGTATTTT | CASSHRENTQYF
- | TRBJ1-4 | TRBV29-1 | - | TGCAGCGTTTCGTACGGCCAACGGGTGTTTTTT | CSVSYGQRVFF
- | TRBJ2-7 | TRBV15 | - | TGTGCCACCAGCAGAGATTCAGGCAGTAAGGACTACGAGCAGTACTTC | CATSRDSGSKDYEQYF
TRBD2 | TRBJ2-5 | TRBV7-2 | once | TGTGCCAGCAGCTCAGGGACTAGCGGGGGGCCCCGGCGGGAGACCCAGTACTTC | CASSSGTSGGPRRETQYF